The 11 T cell receptor beta chains below all came from one sample that was sequenced in a study of blood T cell repertoires in COVID-19. Produced via immunoSEQ multiplex PCR; TCRdb's table is partial and in-frame only. Among under 100,000 clones, about 89% were seen once, and the ten largest hold about 4.9%. The sample consisted of peripheral blood. These receptors all come from a man in his 60s with COVID-19, enrolled during active disease.

V is TRBV24-1 and J is TRBJ2-2; 9 bases fit TRBD1. V shed 8 bases, J shed 7 bases, and the junction held 13 bases outside the gene matches. The germline CDR1 and CDR2 sequences are KGHDR and SFDVKD. This CDR3 contains 16 residues. The CDR3 protein is CATTPSPGQGDGELFF. CDR3 nucleotide sequence: TGTGCCACCACCCCCAGTCCGGGACAGGGCGACGGGGAGCTGTTTTTT.

The rearrangement uses TRBV5-1 and TRBJ1-1; 8 bases align to TRBD1. CDR1 and CDR2 (germline): SGHRS, YFSETQ. There are 14 residues in the CDR3. J gave up 6 bases and V 5 bases, and 9 bases lay outside the gene matches. The CDR3 reads CASSLTGVLAEAFF. DNA of the CDR3: TGCGCCAGCAGTTTGACAGGGGTTCTAGCTGAAGCTTTCTTT.

The chain joins TRBV15 to TRBJ2-5; 15 nucleotides match TRBD2. Germline V lookup: CDR1 LNHNV, CDR2 YYDKDF (reference sequence). Unmatched junction bases numbered 0, after V lost 5 bases and J lost 2 bases. This CDR3 contains 15 residues. The CDR3 loop is CATSGLAGGQETQYF. In DNA form, the CDR3 reads TGTGCCACCAGCGGACTAGCGGGAGGGCAAGAGACCCAGTACTTC. Filled out from reference TRBV15 and TRBJ2-5, the complete variable domain reads DAMVIQNPRYQVTQFGKPVTLSCSQTLNHNVMYWYQQKSSQAPKLLFHYYDKDFNNEADTPDNFQSRRPNTSFCFLDIRSPGLGDTAMYLCATSGLAGGQETQYFGPGTRLLVL.

This chain joins TRBV10-1 and TRBJ2-1; 10 bases agree with TRBD2. J was trimmed by 7 bases and V by 4 bases; bases with no gene match: 7. From germline, CDR1 is WNHNN and CDR2 SYGVQD (reference sequence). This CDR3 comprises 15 residues. Here the CDR3 DNA reads TGCGCCAGCAGTGGTAGAACTAGCGGGAAGAATGAGCAGTTCTTC. Encoded protein: CASSGRTSGKNEQFF.

The chain is built from TRBV27 and TRBJ1-4; 10 bases line up with TRBD1. This CDR3 has 15 residues. Germline V gene data show CDR1 as MNHEY and CDR2 as SMNVEV (reference sequence). V lost 5 bases to trimming and J lost 7 bases; unmatched junction nucleotides: 7. CDR3 sequence (DNA): TGTGCCAGCAGTGGAAGGACAGGGGGGACTGAAAAACTGTTTTTT. Protein sequence: CASSGRTGGTEKLFF.

V and J are TRBV4-2 and TRBJ2-1; 7 bases match TRBD2. Per the germline V gene, CDR1 is LGHNA and CDR2 is YNFKEQ. The CDR3 sequence is 13 residues long. The V segment lost 0 bases and the J segment 8 bases; nucleotides outside the gene matches: 1. The CDR3, as DNA: TGTGCCAGCAGCCAAGATCGGGGGGATGAGCAGTTCTTC. As protein: CASSQDRGDEQFF.

This chain joins TRBV2 and TRBJ2-3, with 10 bases that match TRBD1. V lost 3 bases, J lost 6 bases, and 6 bases stayed unmatched. This CDR3 region has 15 residues. In germline, CDR1 is SNHLY, CDR2 FYNNEI. CDR3 nucleotides: TGTGCCAGCAGTGACGGGGACAGGGGTCGGGATACGCAGTATTTT. The encoded protein is CASSDGDRGRDTQYF.

The chain is built from TRBV29-1 and TRBJ2-1, with 11 bases lining up with TRBD2. The CDR3 covers 15 residues. Germline V gene lookup returns CDR1 SQVTM and CDR2 ANQGSEA. Trimming took 6 bases from V and 4 from J; bases not matched to a gene: 8. This chain's CDR3 is CSVGLSGRGYNEQFF. DNA of the CDR3: TGCAGCGTGGGACTTAGCGGGAGGGGATACAATGAGCAGTTCTTC.

The V and J genes are TRBV5-5 and TRBJ1-5, with D possibly being TRBD1 (6 bases). The CDR3 is 19 residues long. Trimming shortened V by 4 bases and J by 1 base, and 24 bases separated the two germline ends. Germline V gene lookup returns CDR1 SGHKS and CDR2 YYEKEE (reference sequence). The CDR3 coding sequence is TGTGCCAGCAGCCTGGACGACAGGACAGAAATCCTCAGCAATCAGCCCCAGCATTTT. Translating it yields CASSLDDRTEILSNQPQHF.

This clone was picked up one time. A junction boundary mismatches the germline segment, possibly from a read error. The V and J genes are TRBV7-3 and TRBJ1-1; no definite D call. This CDR3 has 16 amino acids. CDR1 SGHTA and CDR2 FQGTGA come from the germline V gene. Here the CDR3 reads CASSITSVGVGTEAFF. The CDR3 region has the DNA TGTGCCAGCAGCATAACCTCCGTAGGAGTAGGAACTGAAGCTTTCTTT.

The chain carries TRBV15 and TRBJ2-2, with 7 bases identical to TRBD1. J gave up 7 bases and V 5 bases, and 13 bases lay outside the gene matches. CDR1 LNHNV and CDR2 YYDKDF come from the germline V gene (reference sequence). CDR3 length equals 16 residues. Here the CDR3 DNA reads TGTGCCACCAGCCGAGGAAGGGGGCAGGGCGGCGGGGAGCTGTTTTTT. Its translation is CATSRGRGQGGGELFF. The whole variable domain, filled in from reference TRBV15 and TRBJ2-2, reads DAMVIQNPRYQVTQFGKPVTLSCSQTLNHNVMYWYQQKSSQAPKLLFHYYDKDFNNEADTPDNFQSRRPNTSFCFLDIRSPGLGDTAMYLCATSRGRGQGGGELFFGEGSRLTVL.